Below are 18 T cell receptor beta chains sequenced from a single sample in a study of blood T cell repertoires in COVID-19. Measured with immunoSEQ multiplex PCR; TCRdb has only the in-frame clones, and not every one. This table holds about 440,000 clones, roughly 85% found once. Sequencing input: PBMCs or T cells enriched from blood (not recorded which). All receptors derive from a woman between 18 and 30 years old with acute COVID-19.

The chain employs TRBV4-1 and TRBJ1-2; TRBD1 might be the D (5 bases). CDR3 length: 15 residues. CDR1 is MGHRA and CDR2 is YSYEKL in the germline V gene. V lost 1 base and J lost 4, with 13 bases in between. The CDR3 spells CASSQASQGTYGYTF. Written as DNA, the CDR3 is TGCGCCAGCAGCCAAGCGAGTCAGGGTACCTATGGCTACACCTTC.

The rearrangement joins TRBV11-2 to TRBJ1-5, with 7 bases identical to TRBD1. The CDR3 is made up of 15 amino acids. J lost 6 bases, V lost 0 bases, and 5 bases had no gene match. Germline V lookup: CDR1 SGHAT, CDR2 FQNNGV. As DNA, the CDR3 is TGTGCCAGCAGCTTAGAAGGGGGCAAGGTTCAGCCCCAGCATTTT. Translated: CASSLEGGKVQPQHF. Supplemented by reference TRBV11-2 and TRBJ1-5, the full variable domain reads EAGVAQSPRYKIIEKRQSVAFWCNPISGHATLYWYQQILGQGPKLLIQFQNNGVVDDSQLPKDRFSAERLKGVDSTLKIQPAKLEDSAVYLCASSLEGGKVQPQHFGDGTRLSIL.

This chain uses TRBV9 with TRBJ1-1; D might be TRBD1 (6 bases). The length of the CDR3 is 15 residues. CDR1 SGDLS and CDR2 YYNGEE come from the germline V gene. V shed 4 bases and J shed 1 base, with 14 bases lying between them. DNA of the CDR3: TGTGCCAGCAGCCCCGGGACACTTCAGAACACTGAAGCTTTCTTT. This encodes CASSPGTLQNTEAFF.

V and J are TRBV6-5 and TRBJ2-1; 11 bases line up with TRBD1. The ends lost 6 bases at V and 7 bases at J; junction bases unmatched: 8. This CDR3 comprises 15 residues. CDR1 MNHEY and CDR2 SVGAGI come from the germline V gene. The CDR3 region has the DNA TGTGCCAGCAGGCCTGGACAGGGGGCGAGAAATGAGCAGTTCTTC. It yields the protein CASRPGQGARNEQFF.

The chain joins TRBV30 to TRBJ2-1; no reliable D call. From germline, CDR1 is GTSNPN and CDR2 SVGIG (reference sequence). Trimming stripped 2 bases from V and 6 bases from J, with 11 bases between. The CDR3 loop spans 13 amino acids. The CDR3 region has the DNA TGTGCCTGGAGTATTGTGCGGCCCAATGAGCAGTTCTTC. This gives the protein CAWSIVRPNEQFF.

The chain recombines TRBV28 with TRBJ2-5; 7 bases are shared with TRBD2. Germline assignment: CDR1 MDHEN and CDR2 SYDVKM. The CDR3 loop spans 16 amino acids. Germline trimming cut 3 bases from V and 3 bases from J; bases unmatched to any gene: 10. This CDR3 reads CASSFSHGLAEETQYF. DNA for the CDR3: TGTGCCAGCAGTTTTTCCCATGGGCTAGCGGAAGAGACCCAGTACTTC. The whole variable domain, remainder taken from reference TRBV28 and TRBJ2-5, is DVKVTQSSRYLVKRTGEKVFLECVQDMDHENMFWYRQDPGLGLRLIYFSYDVKMKEKGDIPEGYSVSREKKERFSLILESASTNQTSMYLCASSFSHGLAEETQYFGPGTRLLVL.

V and J are TRBV27 and TRBJ1-5; TRBD1 matches 8 bases. Germline CDR1 reads MNHEY; CDR2 reads SMNVEV (reference sequence). CDR3 length: 13 residues. V lost 6 bases to trimming and J lost 5 bases; unmatched junction nucleotides: 3. CDR3 nucleotide sequence: TGTGCCAGCAGCCGGGACAGGTATCAGCCCCAGCATTTT. It codes for CASSRDRYQPQHF.

The rearrangement uses TRBV5-4 and TRBJ2-7; 8 positions agree with TRBD2. V was clipped by 3 bases and J by 2 bases; unmatched bases: 7. This CDR3 has 15 amino acids. Germline V gives CDR1 SGHNT, CDR2 YYREEE (reference sequence). In DNA form, the CDR3 reads TGTGCCAGCAGCTACAATAGCGGGAACCCCTACGAGCAGTACTTC. Translating it yields CASSYNSGNPYEQYF.

The chain joins TRBV4-1 to TRBJ2-2; TRBD1 is a possible D gene (6 bases). Looked up from germline, CDR1 is MGHRA and CDR2 is YSYEKL. Trimming removed 0 bases from V and 3 bases from J, with 8 bases in between. This CDR3 has 15 amino acids. The CDR3 loop reads CASSQDRQDTGELFF. The CDR3 DNA is TGCGCCAGCAGCCAAGACAGACAGGACACCGGGGAGCTGTTTTTT.

The rearrangement links TRBV5-6 to TRBJ1-2, with 9 bases identical to TRBD1. V lost 4 bases, J lost 2 bases, and 3 bases stayed unmatched. This CDR3 has 14 amino acids. Looked up from germline, CDR1 is SGHDT and CDR2 is YYEEEE. The CDR3 protein is CASSPQGANYGYTF. CDR3 in DNA: TGTGCCAGCAGCCCACAGGGGGCCAACTATGGCTACACCTTC.

This chain links TRBV5-1 with TRBJ1-1; 9 positions agree with TRBD1. With 4 bases clipped from V and 4 bases from J, the junction kept 8 bases outside the gene matches. CDR3 length: 15 residues. From germline, CDR1 is SGHRS and CDR2 YFSETQ. The CDR3 coding sequence is TGCGCCAGCAGCCTCGGGACAGGGAAAGGCACTGAAGCTTTCTTT. This codes for CASSLGTGKGTEAFF.

The chain recombines TRBV3-1 (or the pseudogene TRBV3-2) with TRBJ2-5, with 9 bases identical to TRBD1. CDR1 is LGHDT, CDR2 YNNKEL, per germline (reference sequence). There are 14 residues in the CDR3. The V segment lost 2 bases and the J segment 8 bases; nucleotides outside the gene matches: 6. The CDR3 loop reads CASSQLRQGDTQYF. CDR3 DNA sequence: TGTGCCAGCAGCCAACTCCGACAGGGGGACACCCAGTACTTC.

V and J are TRBV7-9 and TRBJ1-6, with D possibly TRBD1 on 6 matching bases. Germline CDR1 and CDR2: SEHNR and FQNEAQ (reference sequence). V was pared by 5 bases and J by 12 bases, with 17 bases between. The CDR3 has 14 residues. The chain's CDR3 is CASSPSRGPGPLHF. In DNA form, the CDR3 reads TGTGCCAGCAGCCCGTCCAGGGGCCCCGGACCCCTCCACTTT. Supplemented by reference TRBV7-9 and TRBJ1-6, the full variable domain reads DTGVSQNPRHKITKRGQNVTFRCDPISEHNRLYWYRQTLGQGPEFLTYFQNEAQLEKSRLLSDRFSAERPKGSFSTLEIQRTEQGDSAMYLCASSPSRGPGPLHFGNGTRLTVT.

This clone is categorized as medium-sized. The chain joins TRBV7-9 to TRBJ1-1, with D possibly matching TRBD1 (6 bases). V gave up 3 bases and J gave up 1 base, with 12 bases separating them. Germline assignment: CDR1 SEHNR and CDR2 FQNEAQ (reference sequence). The CDR3 spans 15 residues. Here the CDR3 DNA reads TGTGCCAGCAGCTTCAGGGAGGGGGGGAACACTGAAGCTTTCTTT. Translating it yields CASSFREGGNTEAFF.

The rearrangement uses TRBV3-1 (or the pseudogene TRBV3-2) and TRBJ2-2, with 7 nucleotides matching TRBD2. CDR3 length equals 15 residues. The V gene's germline CDR1 is LGHDT and CDR2 YNNKEL (reference sequence). Germline trimming cut 3 bases from V and 1 base from J; bases unmatched to any gene: 2. The CDR3 DNA reads TGTGCCAGCAGCCACCTAGCGGAGAACACCGGGGAGCTGTTTTTT. Protein: CASSHLAENTGELFF.

The chain has TRBV19 and TRBJ1-5; D is uncertain. V was clipped by 3 bases and J by 2 bases, with 14 bases between them. The CDR3 extends over 16 amino acids. CDR1 is LNHDA, CDR2 SQIVND, per germline (reference sequence). The CDR3 is CASSIQNEVRNQPQHF. In DNA, the CDR3 is TGTGCCAGTAGTATTCAGAACGAGGTGCGCAATCAGCCCCAGCATTTT.

The chain is built from TRBV6-5 and TRBJ2-7; TRBD2 agrees at 12 bases. Per germline, CDR1 MNHEY and CDR2 SVGAGI. The V and J ends lost 7 bases and 6 bases, in that order; junction bases with no gene match: 7. The CDR3 spans 14 residues. CDR3 coding DNA: TGTGCCAGCAATCACCTAGCGGGGGGGCCCGAGCAGTACTTC. It yields the protein CASNHLAGGPEQYF.

V gene TRBV28 combines with J gene TRBJ1-3; no definite D call. CDR1 is MDHEN and CDR2 is SYDVKM in the germline V gene. The germline V and J ends were trimmed by 2 bases and 4 bases, with 6 bases remaining between them. The CDR3 is 13 amino acids. CDR3 amino acids: CASSLLQGNTIYF. DNA of the CDR3: TGTGCCAGCAGTTTACTACAGGGAAACACCATATATTTT.